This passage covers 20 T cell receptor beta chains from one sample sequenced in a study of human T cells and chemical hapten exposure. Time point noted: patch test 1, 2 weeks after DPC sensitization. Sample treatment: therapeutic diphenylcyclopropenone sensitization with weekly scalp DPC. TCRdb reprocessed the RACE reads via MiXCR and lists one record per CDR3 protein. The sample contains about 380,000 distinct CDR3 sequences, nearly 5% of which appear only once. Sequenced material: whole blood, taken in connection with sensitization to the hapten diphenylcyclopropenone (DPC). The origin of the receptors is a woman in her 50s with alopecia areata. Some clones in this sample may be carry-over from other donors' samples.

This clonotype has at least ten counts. This CDR3 reads CASSVGGDSSYEQYF. For the CDR3, the DNA is TGTGCCAGCAGCGTAGGCGGGGACAGCTCCTACGAGCAGTACTTC. This chain links TRBV9 with TRBJ2-7; tentatively, D is TRBD1 (7 bases). CDR1 SGDLS and CDR2 YYNGEE come from the germline V gene. Trimming took off 0 bases at V and 0 bases at J, with 10 bases between the two ends. The CDR3 is made up of 15 amino acids.

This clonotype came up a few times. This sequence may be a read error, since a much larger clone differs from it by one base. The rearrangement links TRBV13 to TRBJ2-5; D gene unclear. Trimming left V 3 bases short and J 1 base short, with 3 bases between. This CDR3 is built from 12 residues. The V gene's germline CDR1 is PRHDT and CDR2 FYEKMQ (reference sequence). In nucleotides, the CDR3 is TGTGCCAGCAGCTTCCTCCAAGAGACCCAGTACTTC. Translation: CASSFLQETQYF.

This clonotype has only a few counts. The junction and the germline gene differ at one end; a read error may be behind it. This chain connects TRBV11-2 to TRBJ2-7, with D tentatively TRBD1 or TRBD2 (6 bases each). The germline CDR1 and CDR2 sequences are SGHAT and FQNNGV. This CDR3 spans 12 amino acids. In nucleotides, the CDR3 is TGTGCCAGCAGCCCAGGGGCTAGCGCGCTCCTCTTC. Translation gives CASSPGASALLF.

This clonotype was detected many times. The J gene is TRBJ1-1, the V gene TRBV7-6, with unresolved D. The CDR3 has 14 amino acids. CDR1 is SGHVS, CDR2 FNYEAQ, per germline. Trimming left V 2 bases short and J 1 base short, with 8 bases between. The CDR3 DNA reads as TGTGCCAGCAGCTTAACGGACGGGAACACTGAAGCTTTCTTT. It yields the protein CASSLTDGNTEAFF.

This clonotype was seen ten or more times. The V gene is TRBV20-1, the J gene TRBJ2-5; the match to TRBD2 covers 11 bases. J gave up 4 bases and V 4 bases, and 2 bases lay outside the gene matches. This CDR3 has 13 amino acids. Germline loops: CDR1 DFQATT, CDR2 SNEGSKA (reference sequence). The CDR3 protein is CSAKTSGTETQYF. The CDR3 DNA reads TGCAGTGCTAAGACTAGCGGGACAGAGACCCAGTACTTC.

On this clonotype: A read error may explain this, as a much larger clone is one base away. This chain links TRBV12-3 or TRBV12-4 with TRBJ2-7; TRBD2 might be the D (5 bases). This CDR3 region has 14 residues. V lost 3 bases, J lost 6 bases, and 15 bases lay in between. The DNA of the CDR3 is TGTGCCAGCAGTTTTGGCGGGTGTTACCTCGAGCAGTACTTC. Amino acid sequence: CASSFGGCYLEQYF.

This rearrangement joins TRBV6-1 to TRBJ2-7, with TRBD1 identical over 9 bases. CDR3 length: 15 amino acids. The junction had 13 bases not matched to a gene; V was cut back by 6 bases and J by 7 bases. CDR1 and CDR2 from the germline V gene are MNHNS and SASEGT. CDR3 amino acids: CASSLTGGSKGEQYF. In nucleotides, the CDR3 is TGTGCCAGCAGCCTTACAGGGGGCAGTAAAGGGGAGCAGTACTTC.

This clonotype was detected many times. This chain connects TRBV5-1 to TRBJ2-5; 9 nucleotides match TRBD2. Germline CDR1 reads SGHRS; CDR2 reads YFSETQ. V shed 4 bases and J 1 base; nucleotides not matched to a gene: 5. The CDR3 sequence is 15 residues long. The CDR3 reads CASSNGGGAQETQYF. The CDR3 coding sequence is TGCGCCAGCAGCAACGGCGGGGGGGCCCAAGAGACCCAGTACTTC.

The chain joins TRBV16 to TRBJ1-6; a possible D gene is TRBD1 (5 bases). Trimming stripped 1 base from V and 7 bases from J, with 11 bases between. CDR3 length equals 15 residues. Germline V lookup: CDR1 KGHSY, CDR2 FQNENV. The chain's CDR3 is CASSQFATENSPLHF. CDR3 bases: TGTGCCAGCAGCCAATTTGCGACAGAAAATTCACCCCTCCACTTT.

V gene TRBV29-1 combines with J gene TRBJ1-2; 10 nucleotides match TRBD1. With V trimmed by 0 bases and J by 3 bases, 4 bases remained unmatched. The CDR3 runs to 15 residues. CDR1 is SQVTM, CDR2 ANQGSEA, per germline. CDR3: CSVEDRQGADYGYTF. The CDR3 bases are TGCAGCGTTGAAGACCGACAGGGGGCGGACTATGGCTACACCTTC. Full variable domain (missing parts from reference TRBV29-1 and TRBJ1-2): SAVISQKPSRDICQRGTSLTIQCQVDSQVTMMFWYRQQPGQSLTLIATANQGSEATYESGFVIDKFPISRPNLTFSTLTVSNMSPEDSSIYLCSVEDRQGADYGYTFGSGTRLTVV.

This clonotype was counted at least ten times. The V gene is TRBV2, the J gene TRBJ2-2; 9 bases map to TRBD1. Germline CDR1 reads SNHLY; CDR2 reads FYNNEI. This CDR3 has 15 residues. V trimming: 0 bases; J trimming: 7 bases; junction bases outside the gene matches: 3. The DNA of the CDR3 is TGTGCCAGCAGTGAAGCACAGGGGGCGAGCGGGGAGCTGTTTTTT. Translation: CASSEAQGASGELFF.

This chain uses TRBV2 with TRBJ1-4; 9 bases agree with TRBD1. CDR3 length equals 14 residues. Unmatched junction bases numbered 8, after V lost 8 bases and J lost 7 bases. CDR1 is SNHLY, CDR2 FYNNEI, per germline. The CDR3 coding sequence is TGTGCCAGCCACCCCGGGACAGGGATTGAAAAACTGTTTTTT. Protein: CASHPGTGIEKLFF.

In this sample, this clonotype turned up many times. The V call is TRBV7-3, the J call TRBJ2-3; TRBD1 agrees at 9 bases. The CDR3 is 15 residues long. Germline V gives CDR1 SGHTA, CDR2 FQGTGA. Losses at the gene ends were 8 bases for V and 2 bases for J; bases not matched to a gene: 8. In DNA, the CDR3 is TGTGCCAGCGCGAGGACAGGGGCCATCACAGATACGCAGTATTTT. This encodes CASARTGAITDTQYF.

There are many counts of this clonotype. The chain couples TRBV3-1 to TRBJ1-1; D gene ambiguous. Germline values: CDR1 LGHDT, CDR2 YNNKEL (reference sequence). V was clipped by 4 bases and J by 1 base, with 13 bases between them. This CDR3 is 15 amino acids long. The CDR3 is CASSPPQSGNTEAFF. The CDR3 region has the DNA TGTGCCAGCAGCCCCCCTCAGTCAGGGAACACTGAAGCTTTCTTT.

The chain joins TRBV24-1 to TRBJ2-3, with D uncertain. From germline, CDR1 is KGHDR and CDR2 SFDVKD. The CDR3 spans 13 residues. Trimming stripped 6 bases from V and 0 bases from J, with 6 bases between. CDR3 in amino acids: CATSYSSTDTQYF. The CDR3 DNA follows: TGTGCCACCAGTTACTCTAGCACAGATACGCAGTATTTT.

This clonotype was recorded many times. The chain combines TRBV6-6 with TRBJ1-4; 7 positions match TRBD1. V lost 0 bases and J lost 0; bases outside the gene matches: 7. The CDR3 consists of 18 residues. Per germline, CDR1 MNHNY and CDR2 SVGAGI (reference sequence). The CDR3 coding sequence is TGTGCCAGCAGTTACTCGATCGAGGGGGCAGCAACTAATGAAAAACTGTTTTTT. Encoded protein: CASSYSIEGAATNEKLFF.

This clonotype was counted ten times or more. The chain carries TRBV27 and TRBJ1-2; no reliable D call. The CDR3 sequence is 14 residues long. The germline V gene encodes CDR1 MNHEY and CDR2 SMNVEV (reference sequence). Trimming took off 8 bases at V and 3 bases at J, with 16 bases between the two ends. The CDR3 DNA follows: TGTGCCAGCTCGGAAAAAGGAGGATACTATGGCTACACCTTC. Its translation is CASSEKGGYYGYTF.

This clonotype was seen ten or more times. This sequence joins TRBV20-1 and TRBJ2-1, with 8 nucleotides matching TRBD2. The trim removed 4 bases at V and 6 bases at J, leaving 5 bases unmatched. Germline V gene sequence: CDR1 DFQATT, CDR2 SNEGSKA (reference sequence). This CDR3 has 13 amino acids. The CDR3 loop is CSANPGGPNEQFF. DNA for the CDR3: TGCAGTGCTAATCCGGGAGGGCCCAATGAGCAGTTCTTC.

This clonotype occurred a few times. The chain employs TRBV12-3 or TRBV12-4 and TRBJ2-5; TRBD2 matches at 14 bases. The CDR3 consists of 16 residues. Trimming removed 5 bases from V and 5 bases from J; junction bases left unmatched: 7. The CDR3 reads CASSPGTSGSLETQYF. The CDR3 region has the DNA TGTGCCAGCAGTCCCGGGACTAGCGGGAGTCTTGAGACCCAGTACTTC.

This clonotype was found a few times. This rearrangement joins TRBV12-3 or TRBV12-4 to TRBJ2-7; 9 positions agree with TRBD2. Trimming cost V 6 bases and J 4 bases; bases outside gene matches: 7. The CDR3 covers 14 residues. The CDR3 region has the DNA TGTGCCAGCAGCCTAGCGGGGACCGAATACGAGCAGTACTTC. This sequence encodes CASSLAGTEYEQYF.